This TCR beta chain was profiled in a study of T cell responses to AZD1222 COVID-19 vaccine. Study results and caveats: Repertoires in all cases were sampled only once the peak T cell response had passed. Mapped onto spike, vaccine-associated CD4 TCRs spanned it and were dominant at 160-218 and 743-854.

Both about-4-week and about-12-week second-dose recipients were combined. Assay used: immunoSEQ multiplex PCR; TCRdb lists only in-frame clones, some missing. The repertoire holds fewer than 150,000 clones, with about 90% as singletons. Germline trimming cut 4 bases from V and 0 bases from J; bases unmatched to any gene: 9. The CDR3 consists of 16 residues. CDR1 is SGDLS, CDR2 YYNGEE, per germline. In regard to this clone: Its antigen is still unknown.

The source material was peripheral blood, sampled 28 days after the second AZD1222 dose. The sequence came from an adult who received the AZD1222 COVID-19 vaccine. The gene calls are TRBV9 and TRBJ1-2; 7 nucleotides agree with TRBD1. The CDR3 region has the DNA TGTGCCAGCAGCCCCTCGGGACAGCTTACTAACTATGGCTACACCTTC. Residues: CASSPSGQLTNYGYTF.